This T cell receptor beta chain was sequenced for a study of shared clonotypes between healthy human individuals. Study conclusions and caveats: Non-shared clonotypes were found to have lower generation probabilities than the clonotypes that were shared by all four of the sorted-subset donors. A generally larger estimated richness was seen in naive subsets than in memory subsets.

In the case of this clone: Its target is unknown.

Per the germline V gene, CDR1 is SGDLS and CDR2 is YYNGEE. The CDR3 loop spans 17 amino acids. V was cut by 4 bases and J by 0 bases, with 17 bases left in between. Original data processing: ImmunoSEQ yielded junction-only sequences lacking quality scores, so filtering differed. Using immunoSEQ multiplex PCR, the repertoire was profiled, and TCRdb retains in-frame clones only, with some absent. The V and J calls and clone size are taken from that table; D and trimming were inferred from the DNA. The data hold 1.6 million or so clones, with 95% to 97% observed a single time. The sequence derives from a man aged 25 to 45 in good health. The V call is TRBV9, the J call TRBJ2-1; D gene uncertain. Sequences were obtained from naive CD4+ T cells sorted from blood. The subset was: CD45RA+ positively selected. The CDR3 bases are TGTGCCAGCAGCCCTCATCCCGATGGCAGCTCCTACAATGAGCAGTTCTTC. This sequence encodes CASSPHPDGSSYNEQFF.